This entry describes one T cell receptor beta chain. Libraries were prepared by immunoSEQ multiplex PCR; TCRdb keeps only in-frame clonotypes and omits some of them. The sample holds around 40,000 clones; just under 95% are singletons and the top ten take over 3%. This entry belongs to a study of tissue T cells after allogeneic stem cell transplantation. This sample comprised blood, obtained before transplantation. The TCR sequence derives from a woman aged 35-75 years who later had graft-versus-host disease after an allogeneic stem cell transplant.

The DNA for the CDR3 is TGCAGCGTTGAGCGTATGGAGCAGTACTTC. Its translation: CSVERMEQYF. The chain has TRBV29-1 and TRBJ2-7; D remains unclear. The CDR3 consists of 10 residues. V lost 3 bases, J lost 7 bases, and 7 bases lay in between. Germline assignment: CDR1 SQVTM and CDR2 ANQGSEA.